This TCR beta chain was identified in a study of cytomegalovirus exposure and HLA in healthy donors. On the study more broadly: Within the Caucasian-associated ancestry cluster were roughly 79% of the roughly 400 genotyped donors.

Trimming cost V 3 bases and J 1 base; bases outside gene matches: 2. The CDR3 sequence is 15 residues long. Germline CDR1 reads MNHEY; CDR2 reads SVGAGI. Details on this clone: Its target is not known.

PCR primers comprised 60 Vbeta and 13 Jbeta primers. Clones were read by immunoSEQ multiplex PCR, and TCRdb kept only the in-frame ones, dropping some. Found here are roughly 120,000 clones, about 80% of them singletons; the top ten hold more than 6%. Findings of the study overall: The study found most TCR sequences rare, yet found some public TCRs in many donors. The study listed approximately 160 cytomegalovirus-associated TCR beta chains.

The specimen sequenced was PBMCs. This rearrangement joins TRBV6-5 to TRBJ1-3; 8 nucleotides align to TRBD1. The clonotype originates from a woman between 45 and 65 years old in good health and CMV-seropositive. The CDR3 sequence is CASSYDRGSGNTIYF. In DNA form, the CDR3 reads TGTGCCAGCAGTTATGACAGGGGTTCTGGAAACACCATATATTTT.